The clone carrying this TCR beta chain was detected only a few times. Its matching antigen is unknown. The entry originates in a study of blood T cells in healthy people across ages. General study findings and limits: Age advanced and TCR beta diversity per million T cells fell, roughly linearly.

A sample-barcoded 5' primer and a J-beta primer mix were used in a second PCR of about 6 to 11 cycles. Each cDNA molecule carried a tag from a template-switch adaptor that contained 12 random nucleotides. Using its own MiXCR run on the 5' RACE reads, TCRdb lists one record per CDR3 protein. The sample lists about 1.8 million distinct CDR3 sequences; about 50% were seen once. The V end lost 4 bases, the J end lost 7 bases, and 15 bases lay between the germline ends. The CDR3 runs 14 residues. The germline CDR1 and CDR2 sequences are SGHRS and YFSETQ. The clonotype was recovered from a woman between 35 and 50 years old in good health. The chain links TRBV5-1 to TRBJ2-4; tentatively, D is TRBD2 (5 bases). The sample comprised blood. CDR3 DNA sequence: TGCGCCAGCAGCCAAGGACTGGATAGGAACATTCAGTACTTC. Translating it yields CASSQGLDRNIQYF.